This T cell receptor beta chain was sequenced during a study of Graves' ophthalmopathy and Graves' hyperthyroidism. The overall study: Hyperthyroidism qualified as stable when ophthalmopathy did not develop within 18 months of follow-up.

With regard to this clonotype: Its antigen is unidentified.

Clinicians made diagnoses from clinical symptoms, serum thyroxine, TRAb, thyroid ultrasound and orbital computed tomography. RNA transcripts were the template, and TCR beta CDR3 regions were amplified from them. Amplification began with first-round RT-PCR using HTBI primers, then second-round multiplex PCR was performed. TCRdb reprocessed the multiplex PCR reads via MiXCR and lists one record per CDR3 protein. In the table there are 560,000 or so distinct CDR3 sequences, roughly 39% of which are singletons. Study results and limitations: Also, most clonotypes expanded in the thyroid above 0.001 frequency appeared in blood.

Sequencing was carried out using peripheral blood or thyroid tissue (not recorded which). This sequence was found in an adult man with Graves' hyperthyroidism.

The DNA for the CDR3 is TGCAGCGTTGAGGCGACAGGGCGCTACGAGCAGTACTTC. It encodes CSVEATGRYEQYF. This chain uses TRBV29-1 with TRBJ2-7; 7 nucleotides line up with TRBD1. The germline V gene encodes CDR1 SQVTM and CDR2 ANQGSEA. The J segment lost 3 bases and the V segment lost 3 bases, leaving 5 bases of the junction unmatched. This CDR3 has 13 amino acids.